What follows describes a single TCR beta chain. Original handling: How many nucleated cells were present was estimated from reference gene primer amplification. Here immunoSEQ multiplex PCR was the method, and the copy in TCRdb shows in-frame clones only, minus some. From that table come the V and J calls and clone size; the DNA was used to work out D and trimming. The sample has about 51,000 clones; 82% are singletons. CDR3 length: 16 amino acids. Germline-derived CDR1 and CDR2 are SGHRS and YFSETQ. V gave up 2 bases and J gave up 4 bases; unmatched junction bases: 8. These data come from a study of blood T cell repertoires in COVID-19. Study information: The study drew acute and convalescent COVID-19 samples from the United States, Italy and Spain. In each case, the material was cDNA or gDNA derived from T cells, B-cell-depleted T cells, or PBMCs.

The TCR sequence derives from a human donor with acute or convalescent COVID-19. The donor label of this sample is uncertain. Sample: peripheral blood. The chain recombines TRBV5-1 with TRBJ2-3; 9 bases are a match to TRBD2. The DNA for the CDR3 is TGCGCCAGCAGCTTCGGGCTAGCGGGAAGAGCAGATACGCAGTATTTT. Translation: CASSFGLAGRADTQYF.